This T cell receptor (beta chain) was captured in a study of blood T cell repertoires in COVID-19 (dated by TCRdb to the early 2020s). Some background on the complete study: The collaborator samples originated in the United States, Italy and Spain and spanned the acute and convalescent phases of COVID-19. The material from the prospective study consisted of cDNA or gDNA derived from T cells, B-cell-depleted T cells, or PBMCs. HLA class I and class II types, where available, came from metadata supplied by the sample provider rather than from assay-based typing. The sample metadata nearly always contained a de-identified subject ID, COVID-19 status, age in years and sex. Samples were obtained from the ongoing ImmuneRACE study (first 160 participants) and from over a thousand subjects provided by 6 global collaborators. Subjects who had been exposed to COVID-19, were actively infected with it, or had recovered from it provided the deeply sampled blood TCRbeta repertoires that made up the dataset. The repertoires were released in a freely available public database meant as a resource for research on the immune response to SARS-CoV-2.

The immunoSEQ Assay, a bias-controlled multiplex PCR, was used to amplify TCRbeta CDR3 regions from genomic DNA. In the original analysis: Nucleated cell counts per sample were estimated from amplification of reference gene primers within the assay. To quantify the absolute abundance of each unique TCRbeta CDR3 rearrangement, sequence reads were collapsed and filtered. For each sample, productive Simpson clonality was calculated as the square root of Simpson's diversity index across productive rearrangements. Held by TCRdb, this immuneACCESS table contains in-frame sequences only and omits some clones. Under half of the omission traces to an unresolved V gene where checked; the cause of the rest is unknown. V and J calls and clone size are as listed in that table; D and trimming were resolved from the DNA. This sample comprises fewer than 500,000 clones, 80% to 90% of them detected only once. Under 1.5% of the sample is in the top ten clones.

This clone was picked up one time. Its antigen is unknown. Base qualities were left out, and no much larger clone turns up one base away. Collaborating institutions collected whole blood in K2EDTA tubes following their own protocols. Collaborator samples were shipped for TCRbeta analysis as frozen whole blood, isolated PBMCs, or DNA extracted from either sample type. Here is what the overall study found, with its caveats: The quantity of clinical and demographic metadata differed by source and by participant and was supplied without curation.

Sequences were obtained from peripheral blood. This TCR derives from a woman under 40 with active or convalescent COVID-19.

The DNA reads as follows: TGTGCCAGCAGCCAAGATTTAGCGGGAGTTTACAATGAGCAGTTCTTC. Translation gives CASSQDLAGVYNEQFF. The chain is assembled from TRBV4-2 and TRBJ2-1, with TRBD2 matching 9 junction bases. V ends up 0 bases short and J 4 bases short, with an unmatched junction base count of 4. Reading the germline V gene gives CDR1 LGHNA and CDR2 YNFKEQ. The cysteine opens and the phenylalanine closes a CDR3 of 16 amino acids. Here the CDR3 DNA is all that survives: 48 bases in frame from base 1.